The 26 T cell receptor beta chains presented below share a single source sample, sequenced in a study of OX40 agonist ivuxolimab in advanced cancers. Measured with immunoSEQ multiplex PCR; TCRdb has only the in-frame clones, and not every one. The sample carries about 80,000 clones, approximately 91% recorded once. The sample here was CD4+ or CD8+ T cells sorted from blood, taken in a trial of the OX40 agonist ivuxolimab. These receptors all stem from an adult with an advanced solid tumor such as melanoma, head and neck, liver or kidney cancer.

V and J are TRBV9 and TRBJ2-1; 7 bases are shared with TRBD2. J lost 2 bases, V lost 1 base, and 6 bases had no gene match. Germline CDR1 and CDR2: SGDLS and YYNGEE. This CDR3 region has 16 residues. CDR3 residues: CASSVRSGKTYNEQFF. The DNA of the CDR3 is TGTGCCAGCAGCGTACGCAGCGGGAAAACCTACAATGAGCAGTTCTTC.

This clone is a singleton in its sample. The rearrangement links TRBV11-3 to TRBJ1-4; tentatively, D is TRBD1 (5 bases). CDR1 is SGHNT and CDR2 is YENEEA in the germline V gene. CDR3 length equals 17 residues. Trimming took 5 bases from V and 4 from J, leaving 20 bases between them. The CDR3 DNA reads TGTGCCAGCAGCCCGCGTATTGGTAGGGGCCTTAATGAAAAACTGTTTTTT. Its translation is CASSPRIGRGLNEKLFF.

The gene calls are TRBV18 and TRBJ2-5; D gene ambiguous. The CDR3 contains 11 residues. Germline values: CDR1 KGHSH, CDR2 LQKENI. Trimming pared 3 bases from V and 7 bases from J, leaving 6 bases between. Here the CDR3 reads CASSPEGTQYF. CDR3 sequence (DNA): TGTGCCAGCTCACCCGAAGGGACCCAGTACTTC.

The chain couples TRBV18 to TRBJ1-4; D not resolved. V was pared by 5 bases and J by 8 bases, with 12 bases between. The germline gives CDR1 KGHSH, CDR2 LQKENI. This CDR3 has 13 amino acids. The CDR3 DNA reads as TGTGCCAGCTCAGGTCCCGAAAGGGAAAAACTGTTTTTT. Its protein is CASSGPEREKLFF.

The chain recombines TRBV9 with TRBJ2-1; D gene uncertain. The CDR3 consists of 13 residues. Trimming stripped 1 base from V and 2 bases from J, with 4 bases between. Germline V gives CDR1 SGDLS, CDR2 YYNGEE. This CDR3 reads CASSVSPYNEQFF. The CDR3 coding sequence is TGTGCCAGCAGCGTATCCCCCTACAATGAGCAGTTCTTC.

The chain is built from TRBV6-1 and TRBJ1-6, with D unclear. V was cut by 8 bases and J by 7 bases, with 18 bases left in between. CDR1 and CDR2 from the germline V gene are MNHNS and SASEGT. The CDR3 is made up of 15 amino acids. For the CDR3, the DNA is TGTGCCAGCCGGAAAACGACAAGATCCAATTCACCCCTCCACTTT. Encoded protein: CASRKTTRSNSPLHF.

This clone appeared once. V gene TRBV5-4 combines with J gene TRBJ1-2; 8 bases are a match to TRBD1. Germline loops: CDR1 SGHNT, CDR2 YYREEE (reference sequence). The CDR3 sequence is 15 residues long. Trimming removed 4 bases from V and 3 bases from J; junction bases left unmatched: 8. CDR3: CASSQRTGSYYGYTF. The CDR3, as DNA: TGTGCCAGCAGCCAAAGGACAGGGTCCTACTATGGCTACACCTTC.

The chain is built from TRBV15 and TRBJ1-1; D uncertain. The CDR3 sequence is 14 residues long. Germline CDR1 is LNHNV and CDR2 is YYDKDF (reference sequence). Trimming left V 0 bases short and J 0 bases short, with 5 bases between. CDR3 sequence: CATSREQMNTEAFF. DNA for the CDR3: TGTGCCACCAGCAGAGAACAGATGAACACTGAAGCTTTCTTT.

This chain joins TRBV5-8 and TRBJ2-1, with D uncertain. The CDR3 contains 16 residues. Trimming removed 4 bases from V and 0 bases from J, with 14 bases in between. Germline CDR1 reads SGHTS; CDR2 reads YDEGEE. The CDR3 sequence: CASSPSLQSSYNEQFF. The CDR3 bases are TGTGCCAGCAGCCCCTCCTTACAGAGCTCCTACAATGAGCAGTTCTTC.

This clone was counted once. This chain links TRBV19 with TRBJ2-7; 10 positions agree with TRBD1. Germline assignment: CDR1 LNHDA and CDR2 SQIVND (reference sequence). This CDR3 has 12 amino acids. After removal of 8 bases from V and 5 bases from J, the junction contained 3 bases not matched to a gene. This CDR3 reads CASGTGVDEQYF. The CDR3 DNA reads TGTGCCAGTGGGACAGGGGTCGACGAGCAGTACTTC.

The chain links TRBV5-4 to TRBJ2-5, with a possible D match to TRBD2 (7 bases). The CDR3 runs to 15 residues. The germline CDR1 and CDR2 sequences are SGHNT and YYREEE (reference sequence). V dropped 3 bases and J dropped 4 bases, with 16 bases sitting between them. The CDR3, as DNA: TGTGCCAGCAGCTGGTTAGGGGGGGGTTTAGAGACCCAGTACTTC. Encoded protein: CASSWLGGGLETQYF.

This clone was observed a few times. This sequence joins TRBV5-1 and TRBJ2-1; 9 bases fit TRBD2. CDR3 length: 15 amino acids. Germline values: CDR1 SGHRS, CDR2 YFSETQ. Trimming at V came to 4 bases and at J to 5 bases, leaving 7 bases not matched to a gene. The DNA of the CDR3 is TGCGCCAGCAGCCCTCCGGGACTAGCACACAATGAGCAGTTCTTC. It yields the protein CASSPPGLAHNEQFF.

The chain's CDR3 is CASSPSLQWNGYTF. As DNA, the CDR3 is TGTGCCAGCTCACCAAGTCTACAGTGGAATGGCTACACCTTC. The rearrangement links TRBV18 to TRBJ1-2; D uncertain. The CDR3 is 14 residues long. Germline CDR1 is KGHSH and CDR2 is LQKENI. Trimming took off 2 bases at V and 6 bases at J, with 13 bases between the two ends.

This clone was seen a few times. This chain uses TRBV13 with TRBJ1-5; D gene unclear. CDR3 length equals 13 residues. Germline V lookup: CDR1 PRHDT, CDR2 FYEKMQ (reference sequence). The germline V and J ends were trimmed by 3 bases and 3 bases, with 6 bases remaining between them. The CDR3 region has the DNA TGTGCCAGCAGCTTGGGTACCAATCAGCCCCAGCATTTT. Translation: CASSLGTNQPQHF.

The rearrangement uses TRBV28 and TRBJ1-1; D call uncertain. CDR3 length: 16 amino acids. The ends were cut back, 4 bases at V and 0 bases at J, with 15 bases in the middle. The germline V gene has CDR1 MDHEN and CDR2 SYDVKM. Written as DNA, the CDR3 is TGTGCCAGCAGTTATTATGGGGAGCTCATGAACACTGAAGCTTTCTTT. This translates into CASSYYGELMNTEAFF.

The CDR3 protein is CASSLGFDYGYTF. The CDR3 DNA is TGTGCCAGCAGCCTGGGGTTTGACTATGGCTACACCTTC. This chain joins TRBV11-2 and TRBJ1-2; D remains ambiguous. From germline, CDR1 is SGHAT and CDR2 FQNNGV. V lost 5 bases to trimming and J lost 3 bases, with 10 bases between them. The CDR3 runs to 13 residues.

This chain uses TRBV11-2 with TRBJ2-3, with 12 bases lining up with TRBD2. This CDR3 spans 16 amino acids. Germline V gene sequence: CDR1 SGHAT, CDR2 FQNNGV. J gave up 5 bases and V 6 bases, and 9 bases lay outside the gene matches. The chain's CDR3 is CASSSGLAGPVDTQYF. The CDR3, as DNA: TGTGCCAGCAGTTCAGGACTAGCGGGACCAGTAGATACGCAGTATTTT.

The V gene is TRBV9, the J gene TRBJ2-2; D remains unclear. CDR1 SGDLS and CDR2 YYNGEE come from the germline V gene. The CDR3 has 13 residues. Trimming took off 4 bases at V and 6 bases at J, with 10 bases between the two ends. In DNA form, the CDR3 reads TGTGCCAGCAGCACTTATGAGGCCGGGGAGCTGTTTTTT. Translating gives CASSTYEAGELFF.

This clone was seen once. This chain joins TRBV7-2 and TRBJ2-1; TRBD2 matches at 11 bases. Germline values: CDR1 SGHTA, CDR2 FQGNSA. The ends lost 3 bases at V and 8 bases at J; junction bases unmatched: 3. The CDR3 runs to 14 residues. The CDR3 nucleotides are TGTGCCAGCAGCTTTAGCGGGAGGGCCTATGAGCAGTTCTTC. This translates into CASSFSGRAYEQFF.

V and J are TRBV19 and TRBJ2-2; no firm D call. Per the germline V gene, CDR1 is LNHDA and CDR2 is SQIVND (reference sequence). The V end lost 1 base, the J end lost 1 base, and 4 bases lay between the germline ends. This CDR3 contains 14 residues. Here the CDR3 DNA reads TGTGCCAGTAGTATAGGGCTGAACACCGGGGAGCTGTTTTTT. Protein: CASSIGLNTGELFF.

This chain links TRBV19 with TRBJ2-4; 9 nucleotides align to TRBD1. The V and J ends lost 5 bases and 1 base, in that order; junction bases with no gene match: 6. The CDR3 totals 16 residues. Germline lookup yields CDR1 LNHDA and CDR2 SQIVND (reference sequence). As DNA, the CDR3 is TGTGCCAGTAGTCTAGGACAGGGGATTGCCAAAAACATTCAGTACTTC. This encodes CASSLGQGIAKNIQYF.

The chain carries TRBV7-2 and TRBJ2-7, with D unclear. Looked up from germline, CDR1 is SGHTA and CDR2 is FQGNSA. This CDR3 spans 14 amino acids. V was shortened by 2 bases and J by 0 bases, with 8 bases between the two germline ends. CDR3 DNA: TGTGCCAGCAGCTTACAGGTCATCTCCTACGAGCAGTACTTC. It codes for CASSLQVISYEQYF. Full variable domain (remainder filled in from reference TRBV7-2 and TRBJ2-7): GAGVSQSPSNKVTEKGKDVELRCDPISGHTALYWYRQSLGQGLEFLIYFQGNSAPDKSGLPSDRFSAERTGGSVSTLTIQRTQQEDSAVYLCASSLQVISYEQYFGPGTRLTVT.

The sample holds one count of this clone. V is TRBV7-6 and J is TRBJ1-3; no clear D gene. Trimming took 0 bases from V and 4 from J, leaving 7 bases between them. The germline CDR1 and CDR2 sequences are SGHVS and FNYEAQ. The CDR3 is made up of 14 amino acids. The CDR3 region has the DNA TGTGCCAGCAGCTTAGCTGCCAGGGGAAACACCATATATTTT. Translated, it gives CASSLAARGNTIYF.

This chain joins TRBV11-3 and TRBJ2-2; 8 bases agree with TRBD1. J lost 4 bases, V lost 5 bases, and 9 bases had no gene match. The V gene's germline CDR1 is SGHNT and CDR2 YENEEA. CDR3 length: 16 amino acids. CDR3 loop: CASSARDRSATGELFF. The CDR3 DNA reads TGTGCCAGCAGCGCACGGGACAGGTCTGCCACCGGGGAGCTGTTTTTT.

The chain carries TRBV7-8 and TRBJ1-1; TRBD1 aligns across 7 bases. Germline V lookup: CDR1 SGHVS, CDR2 FQNEAQ. The CDR3 has 13 residues. V lost 5 bases to trimming and J lost 8 bases; unmatched junction nucleotides: 8. CDR3 residues: CASSQGQLLEAFF. DNA for the CDR3: TGTGCCAGCAGCCAGGGACAGCTATTAGAAGCTTTCTTT.

The chain couples TRBV30 to TRBJ1-2, with D tentatively TRBD1 (5 bases). The CDR3 is made up of 16 amino acids. Trimming left V 0 bases short and J 8 bases short, with 22 bases between. Germline CDR1 GTSNPN, CDR2 SVGIG (reference sequence). The CDR3 spells CAWSVLKGPSVFGYTF. DNA of the CDR3: TGTGCCTGGAGTGTATTAAAGGGACCGTCTGTATTCGGCTACACCTTC.